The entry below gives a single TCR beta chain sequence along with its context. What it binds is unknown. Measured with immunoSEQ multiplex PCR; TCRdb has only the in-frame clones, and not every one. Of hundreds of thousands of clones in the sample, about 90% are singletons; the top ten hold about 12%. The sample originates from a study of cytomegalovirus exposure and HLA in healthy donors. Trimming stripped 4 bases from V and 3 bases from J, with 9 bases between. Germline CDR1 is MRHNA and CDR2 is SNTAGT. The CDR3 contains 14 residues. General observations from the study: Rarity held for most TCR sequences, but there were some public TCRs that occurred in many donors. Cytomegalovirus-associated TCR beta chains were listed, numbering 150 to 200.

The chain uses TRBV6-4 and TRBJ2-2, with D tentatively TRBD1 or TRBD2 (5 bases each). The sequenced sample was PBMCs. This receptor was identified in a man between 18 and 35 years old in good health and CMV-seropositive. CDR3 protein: CASSGDGDTGELFF. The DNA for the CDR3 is TGTGCCAGCAGTGGGGACGGGGACACCGGGGAGCTGTTTTTT.